This is a list of T cell receptor beta chains from one sample in a study of beta chain features in type 1 diabetes. Assay: immunoSEQ multiplex PCR; the TCRdb copy retains only in-frame clones and omits some. In the table there are more than 250,000 clones, approximately 14% of which are singletons. Sequencing was done on a sample of naive CD4+ T cells from blood. These receptors originate from a man under 40 with type 1 diabetes. Both conserved end residues are part of each CDR3. A D gene is named only where the DNA matches it firmly. A clone size is listed for some rows: how often the clone was seen (once, few, many), or a class if it is expanded.

TRBJ2-7,TRBV6-5,few,TRBD2,CASSYTASGVSYEQYF,TGTGCCAGCAGTTACACGGCTAGCGGAGTTTCCTACGAGCAGTACTTC
TRBJ2-5,TRBV28,few,TRBD1,CASRFRQGKETQYF,TGTGCCAGCAGATTCCGACAGGGCAAAGAGACCCAGTACTTC
TRBJ2-3,TRBV29-1,-,TRBD1,CSVTGGDTQYF,TGCAGCGTCACAGGGGGAGATACGCAGTATTTT
TRBJ2-1,TRBV15,-,TRBD2,CATSRQSVGEGLAGISFF,TGTGCCACCAGCAGGCAGTCGGTGGGAGAAGGACTAGCGGGAATTTCATTCTTC
TRBJ2-7,TRBV19,-,-,CASSKGPQQGSFHEQYF,TGTGCCAGTAGTAAAGGACCCCAGCAGGGGAGCTTCCACGAGCAGTACTTC
TRBJ2-2,TRBV5-1,-,-,CASSLATGPGELFF,TGCGCCAGCAGCTTGGCTACAGGGCCCGGGGAGCTGTTTTTT
TRBJ2-3,TRBV7-2,few,-,CASTRAGTQYF,TGTGCCAGCACCAGAGCGGGTACGCAGTATTTT
TRBJ2-7,TRBV6-5,few,-,CASSQQTGFYEQYF,TGTGCCAGCAGTCAACAGACAGGCTTCTACGAGCAGTACTTC
TRBJ2-5,TRBV7-2,few,-,CASSSSGFQETQYF,TGTGCCAGCAGCTCGTCGGGTTTCCAAGAGACCCAGTACTTC
TRBJ2-7,TRBV28,-,TRBD2,CASSSSSSGRRYEQYF,TGTGCCAGCAGTTCCTCGTCTAGCGGGAGAAGATACGAGCAGTACTTC
TRBJ2-1,TRBV5-4,-,TRBD2,CASTKTTATSGYNEQFF,TGTGCCAGCACCAAGACCACCGCGACTAGCGGGTACAATGAGCAGTTCTTC
TRBJ2-3,TRBV4-1,-,TRBD2,CASSQRPPSGRGIDTQYF,TGCGCCAGCAGCCAACGACCTCCTAGCGGGAGAGGAATAGATACGCAGTATTTT
TRBJ2-1,TRBV9,-,TRBD2,CASSVGIAGYNEQFF,TGTGCCAGCAGCGTAGGGATAGCGGGTTACAATGAGCAGTTCTTC
TRBJ2-5,TRBV4-2,few,TRBD2,CASSPLAGGAETQYF,TGTGCCAGCAGCCCATTAGCGGGAGGGGCGGAGACCCAGTACTTC
TRBJ2-7,TRBV7-9,-,TRBD2,CASSWTSGSYEQYF,TGTGCCAGCAGCTGGACTAGCGGATCCTACGAGCAGTACTTC
TRBJ2-7,TRBV27,few,TRBD1,CATHRQGSYEQYF,TGTGCCACCCATCGACAGGGCTCCTACGAGCAGTACTTC
TRBJ2-1,TRBV14,few,TRBD2,CASSPTAGVYNEQFF,TGTGCCAGCAGCCCGACAGCGGGAGTCTACAATGAGCAGTTCTTC
TRBJ2-1,TRBV10-3,few,-,CAISEHAGTANEQFF,TGTGCCATCAGTGAGCATGCCGGGACTGCAAATGAGCAGTTCTTC
TRBJ2-1,TRBV28,few,TRBD1,CASSRVGQALNEQFF,TGTGCCAGCAGCCGGGTCGGACAGGCACTAAATGAGCAGTTCTTC
TRBJ2-7,TRBV2,once,-,CASGRGGRGEQYF,TGTGCCAGCGGGAGAGGGGGTAGAGGCGAGCAGTACTTC
TRBJ1-2,TRBV30,-,TRBD1,CAWSPGTAYGYTF,TGTGCCTGGAGTCCAGGGACAGCCTATGGCTACACCTTC
TRBJ2-1,TRBV4-3,-,TRBD2,CASSQTTSGSRNEQFF,TGCGCCAGCAGCCAGACGACTAGCGGGAGTCGCAATGAGCAGTTCTTC
TRBJ2-1,TRBV11-1,few,TRBD2,CASSSGLAGGYNEQFF,TGTGCCAGCAGCTCTGGACTAGCGGGGGGGTACAATGAGCAGTTCTTC
TRBJ2-5,TRBV28,-,-,CASSVEETQYF,TGTGCCAGCAGTGTAGAAGAGACCCAGTACTTC
TRBJ2-7,TRBV28,-,-,CASTRFYEQYF,TGTGCCAGCACTCGGTTCTACGAGCAGTACTTC
TRBJ1-2,TRBV7-2,-,TRBD1,CASSSDRGDGYTF,TGTGCCAGCAGCTCCGACAGGGGAGATGGCTACACCTTC
TRBJ2-5,TRBV4-3,-,-,CASSRREGGPQETQYF,TGCGCCAGCAGCCGCAGAGAGGGCGGGCCACAAGAGACCCAGTACTTC
TRBJ1-1,TRBV7-8,-,-,CASSLATMNTEAFF,TGTGCCAGCAGCTTAGCTACAATGAACACTGAAGCTTTCTTT
TRBJ2-7,TRBV9,-,-,CASSPHGSGSSYEQYF,TGTGCCAGCAGCCCCCACGGTAGCGGCTCCTCCTACGAGCAGTACTTC
TRBJ2-7,TRBV11-2,-,TRBD1,CASSPLGTGTYEQYF,TGTGCCAGCAGCCCCCTGGGGACAGGGACCTACGAGCAGTACTTC
TRBJ2-1,TRBV7-2,few,-,CASSYTGNEQFF,TGTGCCAGCAGCTATACAGGTAATGAGCAGTTCTTC
TRBJ2-3,TRBV27,few,-,CASSTPPTDTQYF,TGTGCCAGCAGTACACCACCGACAGATACGCAGTATTTT
TRBJ2-7,TRBV27,few,TRBD1,CASSSSGMGQPSSYEQYF,TGTGCCAGCAGTTCGTCTGGAATGGGACAGCCGAGCTCCTACGAGCAGTACTTC
TRBJ2-4,TRBV7-2,-,-,CASSLDGRGSLTKNIQYF,TGTGCCAGCAGCTTAGACGGTCGAGGGAGTCTGACCAAAAACATTCAGTACTTC
TRBJ2-5,TRBV6-5,-,TRBD1,CASGQGETQYF,TGTGCCAGCGGACAGGGAGAGACCCAGTACTTC
TRBJ1-1,TRBV7-9,-,TRBD1,CASSPTPGQNINTEAFF,TGTGCCAGCAGCCCAACCCCGGGACAGAACATTAACACTGAAGCTTTCTTT
TRBJ2-3,TRBV6-5,-,TRBD1,CASSDRGADTQYF,TGTGCCAGCAGCGACAGGGGGGCGGATACGCAGTATTTT
TRBJ2-1,TRBV29-1,few,TRBD2,CSALSGRALYNEQFF,TGCAGCGCCCTCAGCGGGAGGGCCTTGTACAATGAGCAGTTCTTC
TRBJ1-1,TRBV28,-,-,CASSFGNTEAFF,TGTGCCAGCAGTTTCGGGAACACTGAAGCTTTCTTT
TRBJ1-2,TRBV27,few,TRBD1,CASRLQGAGAGYTF,TGTGCCAGCAGACTACAGGGGGCGGGTGCTGGCTACACCTTC
TRBJ2-2,TRBV11-2,few,TRBD1,CASSRSPGQGKPGELFF,TGTGCCAGCAGCCGCTCACCGGGACAGGGGAAACCCGGGGAGCTGTTTTTT
TRBJ2-4,TRBV30,-,-,CAWSYRVSNIQYF,TGTGCCTGGAGCTACAGGGTATCAAACATTCAGTACTTC
TRBJ2-7,TRBV6-5,-,-,CASSYSLYGTTLEQYF,TGTGCCAGCAGTTACTCCCTGTATGGGACAACCTTAGAGCAGTACTTC
TRBJ1-1,TRBV7-9,few,-,CASRGMNTEAFF,TGTGCCAGCAGGGGCATGAACACTGAAGCTTTCTTT
TRBJ1-1,TRBV28,few,TRBD1,CAIRGQVDTEAFF,TGTGCCATCAGGGGGCAGGTGGACACTGAAGCTTTCTTT
TRBJ2-1,TRBV2,few,TRBD2,CASSAASGTYNEQFF,TGTGCCAGCAGTGCGGCTAGCGGAACCTACAATGAGCAGTTCTTC
TRBJ2-4,TRBV7-9,-,TRBD2,CASSPAPSGGNIQYF,TGTGCCAGCAGCCCGGCCCCTAGCGGGGGAAACATTCAGTACTTC
TRBJ1-3,TRBV5-4,-,TRBD1,CASSPSGQAGNTIYF,TGTGCCAGCAGCCCAAGCGGACAGGCTGGAAACACCATATATTTT
TRBJ2-1,TRBV29-1,few,-,CSVTAGPLNEQFF,TGCAGCGTTACTGCGGGCCCTCTGAATGAGCAGTTCTTC
TRBJ1-5,TRBV5-1,-,-,CASSYGSNSNQPQHF,TGCGCCAGCAGCTACGGGTCCAATAGCAATCAGCCCCAGCATTTT
TRBJ1-2,TRBV7-8,few,TRBD1,CASSSGQRESYGYTF,TGTGCCAGCAGCTCGGGACAGAGGGAATCCTATGGCTACACCTTC
TRBJ2-4,TRBV11-2,few,-,CASRGAKNIQYF,TGTGCCAGCCGGGGAGCCAAAAACATTCAGTACTTC
TRBJ2-7,TRBV29-1,few,TRBD2,CSARLAGTYEQYF,TGCAGCGCCAGACTAGCGGGCACCTACGAGCAGTACTTC
TRBJ2-7,TRBV7-9,few,TRBD1,CASSVRTGGLEQYF,TGTGCCAGCAGCGTTCGGACAGGGGGCCTCGAGCAGTACTTC
TRBJ2-1,TRBV6-4,-,-,CASSDSTGEQFF,TGTGCCAGCAGTGACTCAACAGGGGAGCAGTTCTTC